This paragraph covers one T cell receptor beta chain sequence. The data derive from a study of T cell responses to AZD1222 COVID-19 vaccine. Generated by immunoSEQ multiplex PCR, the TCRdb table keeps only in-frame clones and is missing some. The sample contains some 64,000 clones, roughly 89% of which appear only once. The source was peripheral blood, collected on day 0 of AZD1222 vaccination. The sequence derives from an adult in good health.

In nucleotides, the CDR3 is TGTGCCAGCTCAGGACAGGGGAACAATTCACCCCTCCACTTT. Amino acids: CASSGQGNNSPLHF. V is TRBV18 and J is TRBJ1-6; 9 bases align to TRBD1. The CDR3 spans 14 residues. After removal of 5 bases from V and 7 bases from J, the junction contained 3 bases not matched to a gene. Germline V lookup: CDR1 KGHSH, CDR2 LQKENI.